The 2 T cell receptor beta chains reported below all come from one sample, sequenced in a study of shared clonotypes between healthy human individuals. TCRdb keeps only in-frame clones here, not all; method: immunoSEQ multiplex PCR. The sample holds 2.5 million or so clones, about 92% seen once. Sample: naive CD4+ T cells sorted from blood. Subset indicated: CD45RA+ positively selected. All receptors come from a man aged 18 to 35 in good health.

The rearrangement links TRBV2 to TRBJ1-2; D unclear. Trimming pared 8 bases from V and 6 bases from J, leaving 10 bases between. Germline-derived CDR1 and CDR2 are SNHLY and FYNNEI. This CDR3 region has 11 residues. The CDR3 loop reads CASSQVHGYTF. Here the CDR3 DNA reads TGTGCCAGCTCCCAGGTGCATGGCTACACCTTC.

V and J are TRBV7-2 and TRBJ1-6; 10 bases are a match to TRBD1. This CDR3 has 15 amino acids. Germline V lookup: CDR1 SGHTA, CDR2 FQGNSA. V dropped 5 bases and J dropped 6; count of bases not matched to a gene: 4. This CDR3 reads CASSRQGAGNSPLHF. Written as DNA, the CDR3 is TGTGCCAGCAGCCGACAGGGGGCTGGTAATTCACCCCTCCACTTT.